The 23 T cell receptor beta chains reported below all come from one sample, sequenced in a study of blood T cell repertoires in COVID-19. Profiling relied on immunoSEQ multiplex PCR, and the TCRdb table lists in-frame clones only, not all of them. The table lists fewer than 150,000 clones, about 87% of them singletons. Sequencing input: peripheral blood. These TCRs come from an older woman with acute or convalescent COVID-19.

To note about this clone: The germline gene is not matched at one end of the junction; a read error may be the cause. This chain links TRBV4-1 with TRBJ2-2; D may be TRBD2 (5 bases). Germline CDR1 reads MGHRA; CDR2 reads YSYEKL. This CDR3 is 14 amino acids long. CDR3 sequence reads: CASSQVGLTGELFF. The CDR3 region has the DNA TGCGCCAGCAGCCAAGTCGGGCTCACCGGGGAGTTGTTTTTT.

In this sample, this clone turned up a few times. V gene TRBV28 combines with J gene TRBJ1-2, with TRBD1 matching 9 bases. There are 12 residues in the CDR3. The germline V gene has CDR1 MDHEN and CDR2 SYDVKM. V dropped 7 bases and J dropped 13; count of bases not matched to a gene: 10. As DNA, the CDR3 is TGTGCCAGCACCCGGGACAGGGTTGTGGTCACCTTC. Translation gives CASTRDRVVVTF.

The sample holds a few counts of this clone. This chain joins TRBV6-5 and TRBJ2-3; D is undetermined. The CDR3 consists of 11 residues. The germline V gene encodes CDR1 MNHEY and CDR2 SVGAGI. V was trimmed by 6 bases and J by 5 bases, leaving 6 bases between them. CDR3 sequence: CASSGVDTQYF. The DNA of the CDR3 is TGTGCCAGCAGCGGTGTAGATACGCAGTATTTT.

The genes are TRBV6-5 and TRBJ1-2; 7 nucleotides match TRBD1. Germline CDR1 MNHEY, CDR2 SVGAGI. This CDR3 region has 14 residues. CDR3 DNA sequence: TGTGCGGGACAGTCCACGGCCCTTAACTATGGCTACACCTTC. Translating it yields CAGQSTALNYGYTF.

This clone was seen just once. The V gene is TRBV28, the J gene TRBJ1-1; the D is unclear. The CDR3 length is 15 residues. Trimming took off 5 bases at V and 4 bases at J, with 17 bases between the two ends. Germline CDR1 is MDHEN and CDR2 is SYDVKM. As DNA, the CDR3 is TGTGCCAGCAGTCCCGAAAGAGGGAGGCCCACTGAAGCTTTCTTT. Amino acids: CASSPERGRPTEAFF.

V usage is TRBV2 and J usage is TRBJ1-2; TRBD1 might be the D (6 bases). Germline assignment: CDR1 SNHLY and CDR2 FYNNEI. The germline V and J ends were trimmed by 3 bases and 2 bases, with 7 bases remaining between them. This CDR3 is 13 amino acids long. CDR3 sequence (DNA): TGTGCCAGCAGTGAGCAGGGGAACTATGGCTACACCTTC. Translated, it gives CASSEQGNYGYTF.

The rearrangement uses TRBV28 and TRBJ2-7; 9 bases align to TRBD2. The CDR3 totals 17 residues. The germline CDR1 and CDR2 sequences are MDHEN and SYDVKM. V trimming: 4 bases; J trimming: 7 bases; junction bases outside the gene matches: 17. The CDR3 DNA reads TGTGCCAGCAGTTCACACGGGCGGGGCGGGGGGGCCCTTGAGCAGTACTTC. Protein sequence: CASSSHGRGGGALEQYF.

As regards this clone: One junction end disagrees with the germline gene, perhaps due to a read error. The CDR3 DNA follows: TGTGCCAGCAGCCTGGGCCCGGGAGAATTAGGGTACGGGCAGTACTTC. It specifies CASSLGPGELGYGQYF. J is TRBJ2-7 and V is TRBV3-1 (or the pseudogene TRBV3-2); TRBD2 might be the D (6 bases). The CDR3 has 16 residues. The germline CDR1 and CDR2 sequences are LGHDT and YNNKEL (reference sequence).

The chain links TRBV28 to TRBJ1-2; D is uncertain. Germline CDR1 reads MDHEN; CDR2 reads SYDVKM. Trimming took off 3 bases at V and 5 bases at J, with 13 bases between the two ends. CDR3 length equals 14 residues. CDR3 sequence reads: CASSFQSQPYGYTF. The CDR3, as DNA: TGTGCCAGCAGTTTTCAATCACAGCCGTATGGCTACACCTTC.

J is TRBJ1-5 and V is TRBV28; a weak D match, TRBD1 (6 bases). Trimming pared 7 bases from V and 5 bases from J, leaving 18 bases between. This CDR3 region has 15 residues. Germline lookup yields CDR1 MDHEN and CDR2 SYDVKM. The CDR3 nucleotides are TGTGCCAGCACCCGAGGGGGGGGAGAGTATCAGCCCCAGCATTTT. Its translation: CASTRGGGEYQPQHF.

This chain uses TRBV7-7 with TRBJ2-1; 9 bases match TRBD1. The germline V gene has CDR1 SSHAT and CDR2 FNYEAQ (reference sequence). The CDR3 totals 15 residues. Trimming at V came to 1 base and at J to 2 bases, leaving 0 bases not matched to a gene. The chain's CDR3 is CASSLGDRAYNEQFF. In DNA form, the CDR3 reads TGTGCCAGCAGCTTAGGGGACAGGGCCTACAATGAGCAGTTCTTC.

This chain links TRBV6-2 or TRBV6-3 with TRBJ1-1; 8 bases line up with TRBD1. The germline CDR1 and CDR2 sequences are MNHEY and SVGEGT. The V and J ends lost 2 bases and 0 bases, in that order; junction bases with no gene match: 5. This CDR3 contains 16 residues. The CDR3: CASSYPTGEMNTEAFF. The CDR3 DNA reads TGTGCCAGCAGTTACCCGACAGGGGAGATGAACACTGAAGCTTTCTTT.

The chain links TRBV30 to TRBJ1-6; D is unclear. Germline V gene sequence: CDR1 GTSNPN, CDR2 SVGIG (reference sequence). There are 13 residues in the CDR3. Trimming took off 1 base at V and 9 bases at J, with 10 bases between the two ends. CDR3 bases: TGTGCCTGGAGTGGACAATTGGCTTCACCCCTCCACTTT. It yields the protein CAWSGQLASPLHF.

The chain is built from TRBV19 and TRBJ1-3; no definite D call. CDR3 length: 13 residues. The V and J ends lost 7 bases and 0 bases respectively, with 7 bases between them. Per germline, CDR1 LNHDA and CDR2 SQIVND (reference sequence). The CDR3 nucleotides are TGTGCCAGTACCACTTACTCTGGAAACACCATATATTTT. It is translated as CASTTYSGNTIYF.

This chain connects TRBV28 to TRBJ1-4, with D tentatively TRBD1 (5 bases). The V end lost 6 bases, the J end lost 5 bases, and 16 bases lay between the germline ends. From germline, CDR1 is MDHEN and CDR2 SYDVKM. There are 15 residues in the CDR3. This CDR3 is CASSGAGTQNEKLFF. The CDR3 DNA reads TGTGCCAGCAGCGGCGCCGGGACTCAGAATGAAAAACTGTTTTTT.

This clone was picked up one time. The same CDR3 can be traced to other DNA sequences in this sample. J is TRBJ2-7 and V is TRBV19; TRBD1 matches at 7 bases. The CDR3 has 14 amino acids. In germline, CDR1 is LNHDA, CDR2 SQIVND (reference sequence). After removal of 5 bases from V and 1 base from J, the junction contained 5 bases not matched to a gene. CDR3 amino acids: CASSPRDSSYEQYF. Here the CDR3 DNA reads TGTGCCAGTAGTCCTAGGGACAGTTCCTACGAGCAGTACTTC. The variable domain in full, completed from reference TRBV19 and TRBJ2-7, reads DGGITQSPKYLFRKEGQNVTLSCEQNLNHDAMYWYRQDPGQGLRLIYYSQIVNDFQKGDIAEGYSVSREKKESFPLTVTSAQKNPTAFYLCASSPRDSSYEQYFGPGTRLTVT.

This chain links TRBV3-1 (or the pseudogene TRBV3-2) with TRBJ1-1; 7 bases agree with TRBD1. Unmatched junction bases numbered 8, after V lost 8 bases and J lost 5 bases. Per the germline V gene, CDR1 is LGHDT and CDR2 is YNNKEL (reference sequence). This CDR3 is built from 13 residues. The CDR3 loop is CASGPTGITEAFF. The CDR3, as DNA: TGTGCCAGCGGGCCGACAGGGATTACTGAAGCTTTCTTT.

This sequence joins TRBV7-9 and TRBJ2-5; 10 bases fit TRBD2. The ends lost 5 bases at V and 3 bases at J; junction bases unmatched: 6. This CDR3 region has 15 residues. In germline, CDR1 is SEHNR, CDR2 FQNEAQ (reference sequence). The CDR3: CASSRSGGTKETQYF. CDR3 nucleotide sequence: TGTGCCAGCAGCCGTAGCGGGGGGACTAAAGAGACCCAGTACTTC.

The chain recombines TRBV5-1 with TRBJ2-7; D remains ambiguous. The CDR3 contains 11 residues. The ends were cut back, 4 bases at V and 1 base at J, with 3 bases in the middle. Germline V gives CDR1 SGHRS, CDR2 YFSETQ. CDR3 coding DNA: TGCGCCAGCAGCGAGTCCTACGAGCAGTACTTC. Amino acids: CASSESYEQYF. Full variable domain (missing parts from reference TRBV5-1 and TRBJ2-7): KAGVTQTPRYLIKTRGQQVTLSCSPISGHRSVSWYQQTPGQGLQFLFEYFSETQRNKGNFPGRFSGRQFSNSRSEMNVSTLELGDSALYLCASSESYEQYFGPGTRLTVT.

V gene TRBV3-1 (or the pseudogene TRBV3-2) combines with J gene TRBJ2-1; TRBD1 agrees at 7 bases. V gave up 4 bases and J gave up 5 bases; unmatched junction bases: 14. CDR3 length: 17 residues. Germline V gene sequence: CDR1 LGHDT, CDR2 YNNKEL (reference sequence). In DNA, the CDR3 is TGTGCCAGCAGCCCTCGCCCGACAGGGCTAGCCCACAATGAGCAGTTCTTC. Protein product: CASSPRPTGLAHNEQFF.

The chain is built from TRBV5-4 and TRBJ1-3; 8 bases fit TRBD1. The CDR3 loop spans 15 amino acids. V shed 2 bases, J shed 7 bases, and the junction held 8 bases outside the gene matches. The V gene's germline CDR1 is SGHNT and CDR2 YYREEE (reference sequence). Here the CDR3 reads CASSFDRGVGNTIYF. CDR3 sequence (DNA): TGTGCCAGCAGCTTCGACAGGGGAGTAGGGAACACCATATATTTT.

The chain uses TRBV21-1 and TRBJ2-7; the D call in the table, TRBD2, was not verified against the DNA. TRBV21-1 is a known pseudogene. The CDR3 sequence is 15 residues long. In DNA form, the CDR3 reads TGTGCCAGCAGCATGGGAGGGGTAGTCTCCTACGAGCAGTACTTC. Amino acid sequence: CASSMGGVVSYEQYF.

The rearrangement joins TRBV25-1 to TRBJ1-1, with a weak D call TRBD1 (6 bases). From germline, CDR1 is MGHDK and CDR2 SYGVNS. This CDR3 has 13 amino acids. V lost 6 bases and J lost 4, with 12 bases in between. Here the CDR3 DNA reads TGTGCCAGCAGCACTACAGGGTCCACTGAAGCTTTCTTT. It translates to CASSTTGSTEAFF.